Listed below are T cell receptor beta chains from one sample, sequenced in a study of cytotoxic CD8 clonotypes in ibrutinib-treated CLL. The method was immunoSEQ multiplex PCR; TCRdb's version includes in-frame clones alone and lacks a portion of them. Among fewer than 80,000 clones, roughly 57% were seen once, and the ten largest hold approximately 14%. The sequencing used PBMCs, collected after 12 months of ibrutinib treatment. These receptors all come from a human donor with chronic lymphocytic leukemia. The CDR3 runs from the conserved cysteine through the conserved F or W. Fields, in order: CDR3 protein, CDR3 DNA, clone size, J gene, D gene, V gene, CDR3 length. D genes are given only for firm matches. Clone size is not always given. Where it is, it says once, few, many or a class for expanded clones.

CDR3aa: CASSKVRDSTDTQYF; CDR3nt: TGTGCCAGCAGCAAAGTTAGGGACAGCACAGATACGCAGTATTTT; abundance: NA; j_gene: TRBJ2-3; d_gene: NA; v_gene: TRBV21-1; len: 15
CDR3aa: CASGADTQYF; CDR3nt: TGTGCCAGCGGGGCGGATACGCAGTATTTT; abundance: NA; j_gene: TRBJ2-3; d_gene: NA; v_gene: TRBV6-6; len: 10
CDR3aa: CASSYSIVEWYNEQFF; CDR3nt: TGTGCCAGCAGTTACTCGATCGTTGAGTGGTACAATGAGCAGTTCTTC; abundance: few; j_gene: TRBJ2-1; d_gene: NA; v_gene: TRBV6-5; len: 16
CDR3aa: CSARTSGNEQYF; CDR3nt: TGCAGCGCCCGGACTAGCGGGAACGAGCAGTACTTC; abundance: NA; j_gene: TRBJ2-7; d_gene: TRBD2; v_gene: TRBV29-1; len: 12
CDR3aa: CASSLGYLNTDTQYF; CDR3nt: TGTGCCAGCAGCTTAGGGTACCTAAACACAGATACGCAGTATTTT; abundance: NA; j_gene: TRBJ2-3; d_gene: NA; v_gene: TRBV11-2; len: 15
CDR3aa: CASSVRGGGEQFF; CDR3nt: TGTGCCAGCAGCGTACGGGGTGGGGGTGAGCAGTTCTTC; abundance: few; j_gene: TRBJ2-1; d_gene: NA; v_gene: TRBV9; len: 13
CDR3aa: CASSGFGGYGYTF; CDR3nt: TGTGCCAGTAGCGGTTTTGGAGGCTATGGCTACACCTTC; abundance: many; j_gene: TRBJ1-2; d_gene: NA; v_gene: TRBV25-1; len: 13
CDR3aa: CASSLSYLGGYTF; CDR3nt: TGTGCCAGCAGCTTATCGTATTTGGGTGGCTACACCTTC; abundance: few; j_gene: TRBJ1-2; d_gene: NA; v_gene: TRBV7-9; len: 13
CDR3aa: CASKGETYNQPQHF; CDR3nt: TGTGCCAGCAAAGGGGAGACCTACAATCAGCCCCAGCATTTT; abundance: NA; j_gene: TRBJ1-5; d_gene: NA; v_gene: TRBV6-1; len: 14
CDR3aa: CASSLDVRAGRQFF; CDR3nt: TGTGCCAGCAGCTTAGACGTGCGGGCTGGTAGGCAGTTCTTC; abundance: NA; j_gene: TRBJ2-1; d_gene: NA; v_gene: TRBV7-9; len: 14
CDR3aa: CASSLGTGGEKLFF; CDR3nt: TGTGCCAGCAGCTTGGGGACAGGGGGGGAAAAACTGTTTTTT; abundance: NA; j_gene: TRBJ1-4; d_gene: TRBD1; v_gene: TRBV7-9; len: 14
CDR3aa: CASRSRVGYGYTF; CDR3nt: TGCGCCAGCAGATCCAGGGTAGGCTATGGCTACACCTTC; abundance: NA; j_gene: TRBJ1-2; d_gene: NA; v_gene: TRBV5-1; len: 13
CDR3aa: CASSSTTRVSSEQYF; CDR3nt: TGTGCCAGCAGCTCAACGACTAGAGTATCGAGTGAGCAGTACTTC; abundance: NA; j_gene: TRBJ2-7; d_gene: NA; v_gene: TRBV11-2; len: 15
CDR3aa: CASSITGRDYGYTF; CDR3nt: TGCGCCAGCAGCATTACAGGCAGGGACTATGGCTACACCTTC; abundance: NA; j_gene: TRBJ1-2; d_gene: NA; v_gene: TRBV5-1; len: 14
CDR3aa: CASSETPEAAQYF; CDR3nt: TGTGCCAGCAGTGAAACCCCAGAGGCGGCCCAGTACTTC; abundance: NA; j_gene: TRBJ2-5; d_gene: NA; v_gene: TRBV6-1; len: 13
CDR3aa: CASRFGPGTSGRFFETQYF; CDR3nt: TGTGCCAGCAGGTTCGGTCCCGGGACTAGCGGGAGGTTTTTTGAGACCCAGTACTTC; abundance: few; j_gene: TRBJ2-5; d_gene: TRBD2; v_gene: TRBV5-6; len: 19
CDR3aa: CASSFRTSGLYEQYF; CDR3nt: TGTGCCAGCAGCTTTCGGACTAGCGGTTTGTACGAGCAGTACTTC; abundance: many; j_gene: TRBJ2-7; d_gene: TRBD2; v_gene: TRBV7-4; len: 15
CDR3aa: CSVGQGIIGTEAFF; CDR3nt: TGCAGCGTTGGCCAGGGGATTATCGGCACTGAAGCTTTCTTT; abundance: NA; j_gene: TRBJ1-1; d_gene: NA; v_gene: TRBV29-1; len: 14
CDR3aa: CASSKRRQYGYTF; CDR3nt: TGTGCCAGCAGCAAACGACGACAGTATGGCTACACCTTC; abundance: NA; j_gene: TRBJ1-2; d_gene: NA; v_gene: TRBV21-1; len: 13
CDR3aa: CASSQDSRAANTGELFF; CDR3nt: TGTGCCAGCAGCCAAGATAGCAGGGCAGCGAACACCGGGGAGCTGTTTTTT; abundance: NA; j_gene: TRBJ2-2; d_gene: NA; v_gene: TRBV4-2; len: 17
CDR3aa: CASSFGGVSSGELFF; CDR3nt: TGTGCCAGCAGCTTTGGCGGGGTCAGCTCCGGGGAGCTGTTTTTT; abundance: NA; j_gene: TRBJ2-2; d_gene: NA; v_gene: TRBV5-4; len: 15
CDR3aa: CASSPSGGRGMFQPQHF; CDR3nt: TGTGCCAGCAGCCCTAGCGGGGGACGGGGTATGTTTCAGCCCCAGCATTTT; abundance: once; j_gene: TRBJ1-5; d_gene: NA; v_gene: TRBV28; len: 17
CDR3aa: CASSRKSGRDNEQFF; CDR3nt: TGTGCCAGCAGCCGAAAAAGCGGGAGGGACAATGAGCAGTTCTTC; abundance: NA; j_gene: TRBJ2-1; d_gene: TRBD2; v_gene: TRBV7-9; len: 15
CDR3aa: CASSFRWNTEAFF; CDR3nt: TGTGCCAGCAGTTTTAGATGGAACACTGAAGCTTTCTTT; abundance: NA; j_gene: TRBJ1-1; d_gene: NA; v_gene: TRBV28; len: 13
CDR3aa: CASSLKGSVHGYTF; CDR3nt: TGTGCCAGCAGTTTGAAGGGAAGTGTCCATGGCTACACCTTC; abundance: few; j_gene: TRBJ1-2; d_gene: NA; v_gene: TRBV27; len: 14
CDR3aa: CAILPSGGNTGELFF; CDR3nt: TGTGCCATATTACCCAGCGGGGGGAACACCGGGGAGCTGTTTTTT; abundance: NA; j_gene: TRBJ2-2; d_gene: TRBD2; v_gene: TRBV7-9; len: 15
CDR3aa: CASSLSDRGYGYTF; CDR3nt: TGTGCCAGCAGTTTGTCGGACAGGGGATACGGCTACACCTTC; abundance: few; j_gene: TRBJ1-2; d_gene: TRBD1; v_gene: TRBV28; len: 14
CDR3aa: CASSQESAVTAGDGSYNEQFF; CDR3nt: TGCGCCAGCAGCCAAGAATCAGCTGTGACGGCGGGGGACGGGTCCTACAATGAGCAGTTCTTC; abundance: NA; j_gene: TRBJ2-1; d_gene: TRBD2; v_gene: TRBV4-1; len: 21
CDR3aa: CASRGDTEAFF; CDR3nt: TGTGCCAGCAGAGGAGATACTGAAGCTTTCTTT; abundance: NA; j_gene: TRBJ1-1; d_gene: NA; v_gene: TRBV28; len: 11
CDR3aa: CASTQNSPLHF; CDR3nt: TGTGCCAGCACCCAAAATTCACCCCTCCACTTT; abundance: NA; j_gene: TRBJ1-6; d_gene: NA; v_gene: TRBV6-1; len: 11
CDR3aa: CATTSGASNQPQHF; CDR3nt: TGTGCCACTACATCGGGGGCTAGCAATCAGCCCCAGCATTTT; abundance: NA; j_gene: TRBJ1-5; d_gene: NA; v_gene: TRBV19; len: 14
CDR3aa: CASSLDPGGRAFF; CDR3nt: TGTGCCAGCAGCTTAGATCCCGGTGGAAGGGCTTTCTTT; abundance: NA; j_gene: TRBJ1-1; d_gene: NA; v_gene: TRBV11-2; len: 13
CDR3aa: CASSYSRSGVYEQYF; CDR3nt: TGTGCCAGCAGTTACTCGAGGTCGGGCGTCTACGAGCAGTACTTC; abundance: NA; j_gene: TRBJ2-7; d_gene: NA; v_gene: TRBV6-5; len: 15
CDR3aa: CASQVYSGPYNEQFF; CDR3nt: TGTGCCAGTCAGGTCTATAGCGGGCCCTACAATGAGCAGTTCTTC; abundance: once; j_gene: TRBJ2-1; d_gene: TRBD2; v_gene: TRBV28; len: 15
CDR3aa: CASSLELAGFHEQFF; CDR3nt: TGCGCCAGCAGCTTGGAGTTAGCGGGATTCCATGAGCAGTTCTTC; abundance: NA; j_gene: TRBJ2-1; d_gene: TRBD2; v_gene: TRBV5-1; len: 15
CDR3aa: CASSFPPTGATDTQYF; CDR3nt: TGTGCCAGCAGCTTCCCCCCGACAGGAGCCACAGATACGCAGTATTTT; abundance: NA; j_gene: TRBJ2-3; d_gene: NA; v_gene: TRBV5-5; len: 16
CDR3aa: CASSVGTGEQPQHF; CDR3nt: TGTGCCAGCAGCGTAGGGACAGGGGAGCAGCCCCAGCATTTT; abundance: few; j_gene: TRBJ1-5; d_gene: TRBD1; v_gene: TRBV9; len: 14
CDR3aa: CASSDPETGANTEAFF; CDR3nt: TGTGCCAGCAGCGACCCCGAGACAGGGGCGAACACTGAAGCTTTCTTT; abundance: NA; j_gene: TRBJ1-1; d_gene: TRBD1; v_gene: TRBV5-7; len: 16
CDR3aa: CASSPTRLGWETQYF; CDR3nt: TGTGCCAGCAGTCCGACCCGGTTGGGGTGGGAGACCCAGTACTTC; abundance: many; j_gene: TRBJ2-5; d_gene: NA; v_gene: TRBV7-9; len: 15
CDR3aa: CASSSGLARDRVDGYTF; CDR3nt: TGCGCCAGCAGCTCGGGGTTAGCACGGGACAGGGTTGATGGCTACACCTTC; abundance: NA; j_gene: TRBJ1-2; d_gene: TRBD1; v_gene: TRBV5-1; len: 17
CDR3aa: CASSPATSGRNTDTQYF; CDR3nt: TGTGCCAGCAGCCCAGCGACGAGCGGGCGAAACACAGATACGCAGTATTTT; abundance: NA; j_gene: TRBJ2-3; d_gene: NA; v_gene: TRBV7-9; len: 17
CDR3aa: CASSLRTSGMLYEQYF; CDR3nt: TGTGCCAGCAGTTTAAGGACTAGCGGGATGCTCTACGAGCAGTACTTC; abundance: many; j_gene: TRBJ2-7; d_gene: TRBD2; v_gene: TRBV27; len: 16
CDR3aa: CASSQGISGNDQPQHF; CDR3nt: TGCGCCAGCAGCCAAGGGATTTCCGGGAATGATCAGCCCCAGCATTTT; abundance: once; j_gene: TRBJ1-5; d_gene: NA; v_gene: TRBV4-1; len: 16
CDR3aa: CASIGLVGNAQGYTF; CDR3nt: TGTGCCAGTATTGGACTAGTCGGTAACGCTCAGGGCTACACCTTC; abundance: NA; j_gene: TRBJ1-2; d_gene: NA; v_gene: TRBV19; len: 15
CDR3aa: CASSYWTGRGTGELFF; CDR3nt: TGTGCCAGCAGTTACTGGACAGGCCGAGGGACCGGGGAGCTGTTTTTT; abundance: many; j_gene: TRBJ2-2; d_gene: TRBD1; v_gene: TRBV6-5; len: 16
CDR3aa: CASSPEEGTNEKLFF; CDR3nt: TGTGCCAGCAGCCCGGAGGAGGGGACTAATGAAAAACTGTTTTTT; abundance: few; j_gene: TRBJ1-4; d_gene: NA; v_gene: TRBV7-9; len: 15
CDR3aa: CASSVGGANTEAFF; CDR3nt: TGTGCCAGCAGCGTAGGGGGAGCGAACACTGAAGCTTTCTTT; abundance: NA; j_gene: TRBJ1-1; d_gene: NA; v_gene: TRBV9; len: 14
CDR3aa: CASSPGQGAGGYTF; CDR3nt: TGTGCCAGTAGTCCTGGACAGGGGGCGGGTGGCTACACCTTC; abundance: NA; j_gene: TRBJ1-2; d_gene: TRBD1; v_gene: TRBV19; len: 14
CDR3aa: CASSQGLTNPNYGYTF; CDR3nt: TGTGCCAGCAGCCAGGGATTAACGAACCCTAACTATGGCTACACCTTC; abundance: NA; j_gene: TRBJ1-2; d_gene: NA; v_gene: TRBV28; len: 16
CDR3aa: CASTLGGTDTQYF; CDR3nt: TGTGCCAGTACCTTGGGGGGCACAGATACGCAGTATTTT; abundance: once; j_gene: TRBJ2-3; d_gene: NA; v_gene: TRBV19; len: 13